This T cell receptor (beta chain) was identified during a study of cytomegalovirus exposure and HLA in healthy donors. Study outcomes and limitations: A previous analysis found most TCR beta V segments productive roughly 90% or roughly 30% of the time.

About this clone: Its specificity is unknown.

PCR primers comprised 60 Vbeta and 13 Jbeta primers. Method: immunoSEQ multiplex PCR; TCRdb's copy keeps in-frame clones and lacks some. The top ten clones hold 2.1% of a sample with about 140,000 clones, 70% of them seen once. The V and J ends lost 0 bases and 4 bases respectively, with 10 bases between them. Germline V CDR1 and CDR2: SGHNT, YYREEE (reference sequence). The length of the CDR3 is 15 residues. Sequencing was carried out using PBMCs. The chain joins TRBV5-4 to TRBJ1-4, with D possibly matching TRBD1 (5 bases). This sequence was found in an older woman in good health and CMV-seropositive. CDR3 residues: CASSLAGPGNEKLFF. For the CDR3, the DNA is TGTGCCAGCAGCTTGGCAGGGCCGGGTAATGAAAAACTGTTTTTT. Full variable domain (rest looked up from reference TRBV5-4 and TRBJ1-4): ETGVTQSPTHLIKTRGQQVTLRCSSQSGHNTVSWYQQALGQGPQFIFQYYREEENGRGNFPPRFSGLQFPNYSSELNVNALELDDSALYLCASSLAGPGNEKLFFGSGTQLSVL.